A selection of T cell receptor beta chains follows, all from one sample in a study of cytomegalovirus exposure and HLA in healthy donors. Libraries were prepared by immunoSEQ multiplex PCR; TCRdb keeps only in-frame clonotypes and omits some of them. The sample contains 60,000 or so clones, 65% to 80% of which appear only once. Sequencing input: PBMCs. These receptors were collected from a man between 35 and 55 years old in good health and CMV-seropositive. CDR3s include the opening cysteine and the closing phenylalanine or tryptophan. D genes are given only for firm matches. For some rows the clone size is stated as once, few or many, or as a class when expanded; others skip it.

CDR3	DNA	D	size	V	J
CASREGTSRLAGDEKLFF	TGTGCCAGCAGGGAAGGGACCTCCCGCCTAGCGGGAGATGAAAAACTGTTTTTT	.	.	TRBV6-1	TRBJ1-4
CASSFLQGPKEKLFF	TGTGCCAGTAGTTTTCTACAGGGTCCCAAGGAAAAACTGTTTTTT	.	.	TRBV19	TRBJ1-4
CASSSWGADTQYF	TGTGCCAGCAGCTCCTGGGGGGCAGATACGCAGTATTTT	.	few	TRBV5-5	TRBJ2-3
CASGRGGYTF	TGTGCCAGCGGGAGGGGCGGCTACACCTTC	.	.	TRBV6-6	TRBJ1-2
CASSADLTVNTEAFF	TGTGCCAGCAGTGCTGACCTGACAGTGAACACTGAAGCTTTCTTT	.	.	TRBV2	TRBJ1-1
CASSVGGGLTDTQYF	TGTGCCAGCAGCGTAGGAGGGGGCCTCACAGATACGCAGTATTTT	TRBD1	.	TRBV9	TRBJ2-3
CASSSGSLNGELFF	TGTGCCAGCAGTTCCGGGTCCCTCAACGGGGAGCTGTTTTTT	.	.	TRBV27	TRBJ2-2
CASSSRLTGLYGYTF	TGCGCCAGCAGTTCGCGGCTGACAGGCCTATATGGCTACACCTTC	.	.	TRBV10-2	TRBJ1-2
CASSSTGEGDQPQHF	TGTGCCAGCAGCTCCACGGGGGAAGGGGATCAGCCCCAGCATTTT	.	.	TRBV5-6	TRBJ1-5
CAISARGENTEAFF	TGTGCCATCAGTGCCAGGGGAGAGAACACTGAAGCTTTCTTT	.	.	TRBV10-3	TRBJ1-1
CASSLSRRDQPQHF	TGTGCCAGCAGCTTAAGTCGGAGAGATCAGCCCCAGCATTTT	.	.	TRBV7-2	TRBJ1-5
CASSLAGTGNSNQPQHF	TGTGCCAGCAGCTTAGCTGGGACAGGAAATAGCAATCAGCCCCAGCATTTT	TRBD1	once	TRBV7-9	TRBJ1-5
CASSLAGQVRREQYF	TGTGCCAGCAGCTTAGCGGGACAGGTACGAAGGGAGCAGTACTTC	TRBD1	few	TRBV11-1	TRBJ2-7
CARRVPGLARNEQFF	TGTGCCAGAAGGGTCCCGGGACTAGCGCGCAATGAGCAGTTCTTC	TRBD2	.	TRBV2	TRBJ2-1
CASSQSRGRNTEAFF	TGCGCCAGCAGTCAATCGAGAGGCAGGAACACTGAAGCTTTCTTT	.	.	TRBV23-1	TRBJ1-1
CASSVGRRAGANVLTF	TGTGCCAGCAGTGTGGGGAGGCGGGCCGGGGCCAACGTCCTGACTTTC	.	.	TRBV25-1	TRBJ2-6
CASSYQGTGGYTF	TGTGCCAGCAGTTACCAGGGGACGGGTGGCTACACCTTC	.	.	TRBV6-5	TRBJ1-2
CASSRGPGNTIYF	TGTGCCAGTAGTAGGGGGCCTGGAAACACCATATATTTT	.	.	TRBV19	TRBJ1-3